A single sample gave rise to the 27 T cell receptor beta chains below, sequenced in a study of T cells in Graves' hyperthyroidism and ophthalmopathy. Researchers took RNA transcripts and amplified the TCR beta CDR3 regions from them. In the first-round RT-PCR of the TCR CDR3, the HTBI primer set was used. TCRdb itself ran the multiplex PCR reads through MiXCR, one entry per CDR3 protein. The table lists some 700,000 distinct CDR3 sequences, 17% of them singletons, with 15% in the top ten. The sequencing sample was made of blood. Receptors originate from a man over 45 with Graves' hyperthyroidism.

The chain uses TRBV5-1 and TRBJ2-1; 7 bases are shared with TRBD1. Trimming at V came to 5 bases and at J to 6 bases, leaving 8 bases not matched to a gene. The CDR3 totals 14 residues. Germline CDR1 SGHRS, CDR2 YFSETQ. The CDR3 sequence is CASRYRGSSNEQFF. CDR3 sequence (DNA): TGCGCCAGCAGATACAGGGGTTCGAGCAATGAGCAGTTCTTC.

The sample holds a few counts of this clonotype. This chain joins TRBV19 and TRBJ2-2, with TRBD2 matching 8 bases. This CDR3 contains 13 residues. The germline gives CDR1 LNHDA, CDR2 SQIVND (reference sequence). V lost 6 bases, J lost 6 bases, and 3 bases stayed unmatched. The CDR3 reads CASSGRAPGELFF. CDR3 DNA: TGTGCCAGTAGCGGGAGGGCCCCCGGGGAGCTGTTTTTT.

The chain couples TRBV19 to TRBJ2-1, with D possibly being TRBD2 (6 bases). V was pared by 3 bases and J by 13 bases, with 13 bases between. The CDR3 contains 12 residues. CDR1 is LNHDA, CDR2 SQIVND, per germline (reference sequence). The CDR3 protein is CASSIYRDSQFF. As DNA, the CDR3 is TGTGCCAGTAGTATCTACCGGGACTCACAGTTCTTC.

This clonotype was counted many times. The V and J genes are TRBV2 and TRBJ2-7, with D tentatively TRBD2 (5 bases). Looked up from germline, CDR1 is SNHLY and CDR2 is FYNNEI. The CDR3 spans 15 residues. V was cut by 5 bases and J by 2 bases, with 16 bases left in between. CDR3 protein: CASSFREGTTYEQYF. For the CDR3, the DNA is TGTGCCAGCAGTTTCCGGGAAGGAACCACCTACGAGCAGTACTTC.

The rearrangement uses TRBV12-3 or TRBV12-4 and TRBJ2-1, with 8 bases that match TRBD1. The CDR3 sequence is 18 residues long. Trimming cost V 8 bases and J 4 bases; bases outside gene matches: 19. DNA of the CDR3: TGTGCCAGCTCAGGACAGGGTAGGGGCAAGGGTTCGTACAATGAGCAGTTCTTC. Translated: CASSGQGRGKGSYNEQFF.

This clonotype was detected a few times. This sequence joins TRBV18 and TRBJ1-5; TRBD1 is a possible D gene (6 bases). Per the germline V gene, CDR1 is KGHSH and CDR2 is LQKENI. This CDR3 is 14 amino acids long. V lost 6 bases and J lost 3, with 12 bases in between. The CDR3 region is CASSPGTLNQPQHF. The CDR3 nucleotides read TGTGCCAGCTCCCCAGGGACACTCAATCAGCCCCAGCATTTT.

A single count supports this clonotype. The chain uses TRBV7-2 and TRBJ1-6; D is unresolved. The CDR3 contains 13 residues. The V end was cut by 7 bases, the J end by 9 bases, with 13 bases between. Germline CDR1 reads SGHTA; CDR2 reads FQGNSA. CDR3 nucleotide sequence: TGTGCCAGCACCCAAGGGCCGTGTTCACCCCTCCACTTT. It translates to CASTQGPCSPLHF.

This clonotype appeared a few times. The V gene is TRBV19, the J gene TRBJ2-1; D perhaps matches TRBD2 (6 bases). Germline V gene data show CDR1 as LNHDA and CDR2 as SQIVND (reference sequence). Trimming stripped 5 bases from V and 0 bases from J, with 17 bases between. This CDR3 comprises 17 residues. CDR3 DNA sequence: TGTGCCAGTAGTCCCCCCCTTAGCGGAAACTCCTACAATGAGCAGTTCTTC. Protein sequence: CASSPPLSGNSYNEQFF.

This clonotype was detected ten times or more. The chain employs TRBV27 and TRBJ1-1; possibly TRBD1 for D (6 bases). Germline CDR1 reads MNHEY; CDR2 reads SMNVEV (reference sequence). The ends were cut back, 6 bases at V and 1 base at J, with 12 bases in the middle. This CDR3 comprises 14 residues. The chain's CDR3 is CASRREGQNTEAFF. The CDR3 coding sequence is TGTGCCAGCAGGCGTGAGGGACAGAACACTGAAGCTTTCTTT.

Only a few counts were recorded for this clonotype. V usage is TRBV6-1 and J usage is TRBJ1-6, with TRBD1 matching 7 bases. Trimming cost V 7 bases and J 10 bases; bases outside gene matches: 7. Germline V lookup: CDR1 MNHNS, CDR2 SASEGT. The CDR3 sequence is 13 residues long. CDR3 sequence (DNA): TGTGCCAGCAAGCGACAGGGAGCATCACCCCTCCACTTT. Translated: CASKRQGASPLHF.

A few counts support this clonotype. The chain employs TRBV5-6 and TRBJ2-1, with 12 bases matching TRBD2. Germline loops: CDR1 SGHDT, CDR2 YYEEEE. The ends lost 2 bases at V and 0 bases at J; junction bases unmatched: 9. The CDR3 consists of 19 residues. CDR3: CASSFATSGGPSSYNEQFF. The DNA for the CDR3 is TGTGCCAGCAGCTTCGCAACTAGCGGGGGGCCAAGCTCCTACAATGAGCAGTTCTTC.

The chain uses TRBV5-8 and TRBJ1-5, with TRBD1 matching 8 bases. There are 14 residues in the CDR3. Germline V gives CDR1 SGHTS, CDR2 YDEGEE. V shed 7 bases and J 4 bases; nucleotides not matched to a gene: 7. CDR3 in amino acids: CASEYDRGNQPQHF. In DNA form, the CDR3 reads TGTGCCAGCGAATACGACAGGGGTAATCAGCCCCAGCATTTT.

This clonotype came up many times. The chain combines TRBV12-3 or TRBV12-4 with TRBJ2-1; D remains ambiguous. This CDR3 spans 13 amino acids. The germline V and J ends were trimmed by 6 bases and 5 bases, with 11 bases remaining between them. The CDR3, as DNA: TGTGCCAGCAGCGTGATTAGAAACAATGAGCAGTTCTTC. This sequence encodes CASSVIRNNEQFF.

At least ten counts were recorded for this clonotype. V usage is TRBV2 and J usage is TRBJ1-4; D is uncertain. Germline CDR1 and CDR2: SNHLY and FYNNEI. V lost 7 bases to trimming and J lost 4 bases, with 16 bases between them. The CDR3 sequence is 15 residues long. CDR3 loop: CASKRVRTLNEKLFF. The CDR3 DNA follows: TGTGCCAGCAAAAGGGTCCGGACCCTTAATGAAAAACTGTTTTTT. The full variable domain, with the rest looked up from reference TRBV2 and TRBJ1-4, is EPEVTQTPSHQVTQMGQEVILRCVPISNHLYFYWYRQILGQKVEFLVSFYNNEISEKSEIFDDQFSVERPDGSNFTLKIRSTKLEDSAMYFCASKRVRTLNEKLFFGSGTQLSVL.

The chain carries TRBV7-9 and TRBJ1-6; 7 bases are a match to TRBD1. V lost 5 bases and J lost 7; bases outside the gene matches: 8. The length of the CDR3 is 15 residues. Germline CDR1 SEHNR, CDR2 FQNEAQ (reference sequence). This CDR3 is CASSPRQGENSPLHF. CDR3 DNA: TGTGCCAGCAGCCCCCGACAGGGCGAGAATTCACCCCTCCACTTT.

This clonotype came up many times. V gene TRBV24-1 combines with J gene TRBJ2-1; 9 positions agree with TRBD2. This CDR3 is 15 amino acids long. The junction had 3 bases not matched to a gene; V was cut back by 5 bases and J by 2 bases. Germline V lookup: CDR1 KGHDR, CDR2 SFDVKD. CDR3 sequence: CATSGVAGAYNEQFF. For the CDR3, the DNA is TGTGCCACCAGTGGCGTAGCGGGAGCCTACAATGAGCAGTTCTTC.

At least ten counts were recorded for this clonotype. J is TRBJ2-5 and V is TRBV7-9; D might be TRBD2 (6 bases). This CDR3 region has 15 residues. The germline V and J ends were trimmed by 2 bases and 4 bases, with 14 bases remaining between them. In germline, CDR1 is SEHNR, CDR2 FQNEAQ (reference sequence). CDR3 bases: TGTGCCAGCAGCTTATCTATGGGACTTAGAGAGACCCAGTACTTC. Protein sequence: CASSLSMGLRETQYF.

The chain couples TRBV28 to TRBJ2-7, with 15 bases aligning to TRBD2. This CDR3 has 18 residues. Trimming took 5 bases from V and 2 from J; bases not matched to a gene: 10. Per germline, CDR1 MDHEN and CDR2 SYDVKM. The CDR3 reads CASSLGLAGGPGTYEQYF. The CDR3 nucleotides read TGTGCCAGCAGTCTTGGACTAGCGGGAGGGCCTGGAACCTACGAGCAGTACTTC.

In this sample, this clonotype turned up once. The junction does not match germline at one end; this may be a read error. This sequence joins TRBV3-1 and TRBJ2-1, with a weak D call TRBD2 (5 bases). The CDR3 is 15 residues long. Germline V gene lookup returns CDR1 LGHDT and CDR2 YNNKEL (reference sequence). Here the CDR3 reads CASSQVKRPYNEQPF. The CDR3 DNA reads TGTGCCAGCAGCCAAGTCAAGCGGCCCTACAATGAGCAGCCCTTC.

This clonotype occurred once. CDR3 region: CASSGLAGSSFSTDTQYF. CDR3 sequence (DNA): TGTGCCAGCAGCGGACTAGCGGGATCTTCCTTTAGCACAGATACGCAGTATTTT. J is TRBJ2-3 and V is TRBV28; TRBD2 aligns across 12 bases. This CDR3 is 18 amino acids long. From germline, CDR1 is MDHEN and CDR2 SYDVKM. The trim removed 6 bases at V and 0 bases at J, leaving 10 bases unmatched.

This clonotype occurred many times. This chain connects TRBV7-2 to TRBJ2-1; 10 nucleotides agree with TRBD2. Unmatched junction bases numbered 5, after V lost 1 base and J lost 2 bases. From germline, CDR1 is SGHTA and CDR2 FQGNSA. This CDR3 region has 17 residues. CDR3 in amino acids: CASSLEGAGGPYNEQFF. As DNA, the CDR3 is TGTGCCAGCAGCTTAGAGGGAGCGGGAGGGCCCTACAATGAGCAGTTCTTC.

V gene TRBV18 combines with J gene TRBJ1-6; D gene uncertain. CDR1 and CDR2 (germline): KGHSH, LQKENI. The CDR3 sequence is 14 residues long. Trimming took off 0 bases at V and 7 bases at J, with 7 bases between the two ends. The CDR3 nucleotides read TGTGCCAGCTCACCACCCCGTCCCAATTCACCCCTCCACTTT. Protein product: CASSPPRPNSPLHF.

This clonotype came up many times. Germline is not matched at one junction end, which may reflect a read error. The rearrangement uses TRBV2 and TRBJ2-5; 8 nucleotides line up with TRBD1. This CDR3 contains 14 residues. Germline V lookup: CDR1 SNHLY, CDR2 FYNNEI. CDR3 in DNA: TGTGCCAGCAGAGAAGGAACAGGGGGAGAGACCCAGTACTTC. It encodes CASREGTGGETQYF.

About this clonotype: This may be a read error: a much more frequent sequence differs by one nucleotide. This chain connects TRBV5-1 to TRBJ1-1; D ambiguous. The CDR3 runs 12 residues. Germline V gene data show CDR1 as SGHRS and CDR2 as YFSETQ. This CDR3 reads CTSSSLTGEAFF. The CDR3 DNA reads TGCACCAGCAGCTCCCTAACGGGGGAAGCTTTCTTT.

This clonotype was seen only a few times. The gene calls are TRBV6-1 and TRBJ2-7; weak D call: TRBD1 (6 bases). Germline-derived CDR1 and CDR2 are MNHNS and SASEGT. The length of the CDR3 is 14 residues. V lost 7 bases and J 3 bases, leaving 16 bases between the germline ends. The CDR3: CASTARGGFYEQYF. CDR3 bases: TGTGCCAGCACAGCGAGAGGGGGTTTCTACGAGCAGTACTTC.

This clonotype has a count of ten or more. The chain recombines TRBV28 with TRBJ2-5; 8 nucleotides line up with TRBD1. This CDR3 spans 14 amino acids. Looked up from germline, CDR1 is MDHEN and CDR2 is SYDVKM. With V trimmed by 3 bases and J by 4 bases, 4 bases remained unmatched. The CDR3 coding sequence is TGTGCCAGCAGTTTCTCCGGACAGGGAGAGACCCAGTACTTC. Protein: CASSFSGQGETQYF.

Only one count was recorded for this clonotype. One junction end does not reproduce the germline sequence, and a read error may be involved. This sequence joins TRBV9 and TRBJ1-2; TRBD1 aligns across 10 bases. This CDR3 spans 17 amino acids. Germline loops: CDR1 SGDLS, CDR2 YYNGEE. The CDR3 coding sequence is TGTGCCAGCAGCGTAGCCCCGGACAGGGGGAAGGACTATGGCTACAGCTTC. Its translation is CASSVAPDRGKDYGYSF.